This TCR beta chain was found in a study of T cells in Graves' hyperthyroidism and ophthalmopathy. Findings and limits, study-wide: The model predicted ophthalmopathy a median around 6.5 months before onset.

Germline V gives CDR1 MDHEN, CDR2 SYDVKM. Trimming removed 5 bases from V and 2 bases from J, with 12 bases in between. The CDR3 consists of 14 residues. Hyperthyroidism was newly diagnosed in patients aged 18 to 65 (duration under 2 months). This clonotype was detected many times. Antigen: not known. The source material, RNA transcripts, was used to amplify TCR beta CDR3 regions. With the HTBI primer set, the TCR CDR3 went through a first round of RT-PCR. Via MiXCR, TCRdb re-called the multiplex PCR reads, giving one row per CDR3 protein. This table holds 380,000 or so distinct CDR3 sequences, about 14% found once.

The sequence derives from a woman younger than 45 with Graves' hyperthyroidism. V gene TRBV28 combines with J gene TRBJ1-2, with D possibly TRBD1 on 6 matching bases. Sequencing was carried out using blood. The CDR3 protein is CASSPSDRNYGYTF. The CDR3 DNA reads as TGTGCCAGCAGTCCTTCAGACAGGAACTATGGCTACACCTTC.